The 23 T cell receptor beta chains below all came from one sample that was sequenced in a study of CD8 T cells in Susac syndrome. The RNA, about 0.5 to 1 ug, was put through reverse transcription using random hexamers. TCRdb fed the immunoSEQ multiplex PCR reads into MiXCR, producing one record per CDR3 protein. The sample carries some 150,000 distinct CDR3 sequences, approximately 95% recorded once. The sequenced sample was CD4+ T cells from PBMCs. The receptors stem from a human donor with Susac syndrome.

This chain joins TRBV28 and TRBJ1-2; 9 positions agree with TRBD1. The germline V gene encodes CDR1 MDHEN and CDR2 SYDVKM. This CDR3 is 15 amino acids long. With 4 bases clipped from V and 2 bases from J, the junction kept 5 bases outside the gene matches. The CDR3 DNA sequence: TGTGCCAGCAGTTCGACCGGGACAGGGAACTATGGCTACACCTTC. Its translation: CASSSTGTGNYGYTF.

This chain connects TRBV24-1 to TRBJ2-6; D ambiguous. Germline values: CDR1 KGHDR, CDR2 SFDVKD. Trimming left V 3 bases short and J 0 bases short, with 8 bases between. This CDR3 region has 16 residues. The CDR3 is CATSDPGGSGANVLTF. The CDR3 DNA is TGTGCCACCAGTGATCCCGGTGGCTCTGGGGCCAACGTCCTGACTTTC.

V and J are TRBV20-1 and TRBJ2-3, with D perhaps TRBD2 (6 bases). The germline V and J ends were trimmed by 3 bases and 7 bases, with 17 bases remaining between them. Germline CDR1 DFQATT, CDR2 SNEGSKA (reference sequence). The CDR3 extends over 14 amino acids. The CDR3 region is CSASLATKLHTQYF. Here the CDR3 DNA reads TGCAGTGCTAGCCTAGCGACGAAACTTCATACGCAGTATTTT.

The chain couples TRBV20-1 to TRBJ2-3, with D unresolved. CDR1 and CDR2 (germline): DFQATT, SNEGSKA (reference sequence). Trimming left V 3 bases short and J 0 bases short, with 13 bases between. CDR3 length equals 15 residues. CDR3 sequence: CSASLRRKSTDTQYF. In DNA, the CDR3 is TGCAGTGCTAGTCTCCGACGGAAAAGCACAGATACGCAGTATTTT.

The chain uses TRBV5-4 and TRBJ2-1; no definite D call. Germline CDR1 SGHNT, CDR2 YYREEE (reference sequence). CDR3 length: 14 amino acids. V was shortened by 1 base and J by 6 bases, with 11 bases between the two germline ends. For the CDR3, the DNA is TGTGCCAGCAGCTTGTTTGGTCAGAGCAATGAGCAGTTCTTC. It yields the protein CASSLFGQSNEQFF. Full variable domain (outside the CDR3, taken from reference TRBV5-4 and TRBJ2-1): ETGVTQSPTHLIKTRGQQVTLRCSSQSGHNTVSWYQQALGQGPQFIFQYYREEENGRGNFPPRFSGLQFPNYSSELNVNALELDDSALYLCASSLFGQSNEQFFGPGTRLTVL.

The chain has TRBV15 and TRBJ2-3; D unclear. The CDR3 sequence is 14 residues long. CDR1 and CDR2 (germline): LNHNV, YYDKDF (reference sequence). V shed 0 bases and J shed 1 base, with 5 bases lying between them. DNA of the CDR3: TGTGCCACCAGCAGAGATATTGGCACAGATACGCAGTATTTT. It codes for CATSRDIGTDTQYF.

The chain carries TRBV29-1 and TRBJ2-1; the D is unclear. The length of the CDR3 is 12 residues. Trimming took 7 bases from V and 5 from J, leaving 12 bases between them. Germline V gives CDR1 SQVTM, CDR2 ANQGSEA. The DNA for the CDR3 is TGCAGCGGAGCCGGGCCAAACAATGAGCAGTTCTTC. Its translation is CSGAGPNNEQFF.

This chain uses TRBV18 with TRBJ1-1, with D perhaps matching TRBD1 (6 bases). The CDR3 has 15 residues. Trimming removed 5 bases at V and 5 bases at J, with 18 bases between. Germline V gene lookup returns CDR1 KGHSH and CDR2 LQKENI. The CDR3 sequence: CASSALDQGRTEAFF. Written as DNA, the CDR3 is TGTGCCAGCTCAGCTCTTGACCAGGGGCGGACTGAAGCTTTCTTT.

The CDR3 sequence is CASSKGQGRTGELFF. In nucleotides, the CDR3 is TGTGCCAGTAGTAAAGGACAGGGACGCACCGGGGAGCTGTTTTTT. The chain uses TRBV19 and TRBJ2-2; 8 bases agree with TRBD1. Germline CDR1 LNHDA, CDR2 SQIVND (reference sequence). The CDR3 runs to 15 residues. The junction had 5 bases not matched to a gene; V was cut back by 4 bases and J by 4 bases. Together with reference TRBV19 and TRBJ2-2, the CDR3 gives the full variable domain: DGGITQSPKYLFRKEGQNVTLSCEQNLNHDAMYWYRQDPGQGLRLIYYSQIVNDFQKGDIAEGYSVSREKKESFPLTVTSAQKNPTAFYLCASSKGQGRTGELFFGEGSRLTVL.

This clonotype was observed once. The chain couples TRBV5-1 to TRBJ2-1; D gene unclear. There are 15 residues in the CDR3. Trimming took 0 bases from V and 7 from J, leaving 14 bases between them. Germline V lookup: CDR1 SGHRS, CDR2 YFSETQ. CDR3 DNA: TGCGCCAGCAGCTTGGAAACAGCAAGGGTGAATGAGCAGTTCTTC. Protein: CASSLETARVNEQFF.

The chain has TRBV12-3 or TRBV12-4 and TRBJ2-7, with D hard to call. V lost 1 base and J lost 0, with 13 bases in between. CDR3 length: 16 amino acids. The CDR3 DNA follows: TGTGCCAGCAGTTTAGGAGGCGGCCGCAGCTCCTACGAGCAGTACTTC. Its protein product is CASSLGGGRSSYEQYF.

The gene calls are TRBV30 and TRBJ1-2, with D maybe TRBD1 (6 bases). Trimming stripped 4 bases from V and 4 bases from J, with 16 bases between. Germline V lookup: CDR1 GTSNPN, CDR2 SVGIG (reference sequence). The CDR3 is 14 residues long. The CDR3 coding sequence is TGTGCCTGGATTACGGACAGCTTGCCCTATGGCTACACCTTC. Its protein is CAWITDSLPYGYTF.

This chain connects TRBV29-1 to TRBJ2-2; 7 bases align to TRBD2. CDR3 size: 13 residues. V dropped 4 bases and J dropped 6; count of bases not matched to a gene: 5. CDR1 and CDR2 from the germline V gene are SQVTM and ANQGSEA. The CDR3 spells CSVVGRIAGELFF. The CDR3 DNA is TGCAGCGTTGTCGGGAGGATAGCCGGGGAGCTGTTTTTT.

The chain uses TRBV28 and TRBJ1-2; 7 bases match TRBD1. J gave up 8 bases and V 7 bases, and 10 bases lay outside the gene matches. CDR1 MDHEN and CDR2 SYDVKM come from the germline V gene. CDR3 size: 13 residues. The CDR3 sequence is CASTRGRGQGYTF. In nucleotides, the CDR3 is TGTGCCAGCACTAGGGGGAGGGGGCAAGGCTACACCTTC.

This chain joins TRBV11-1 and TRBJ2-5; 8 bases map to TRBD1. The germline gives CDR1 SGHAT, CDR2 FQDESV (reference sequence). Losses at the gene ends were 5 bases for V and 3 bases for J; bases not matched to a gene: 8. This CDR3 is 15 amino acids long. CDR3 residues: CASSPHLTGEETQYF. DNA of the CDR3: TGTGCCAGCAGCCCCCACCTGACAGGGGAAGAGACCCAGTACTTC.

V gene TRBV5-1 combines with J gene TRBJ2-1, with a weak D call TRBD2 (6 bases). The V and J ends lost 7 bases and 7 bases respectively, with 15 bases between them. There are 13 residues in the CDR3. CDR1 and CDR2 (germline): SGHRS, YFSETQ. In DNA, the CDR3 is TGCGCCAGCGCCAGGCCAGGGAGGAATGAGCAGTTCTTC. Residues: CASARPGRNEQFF.

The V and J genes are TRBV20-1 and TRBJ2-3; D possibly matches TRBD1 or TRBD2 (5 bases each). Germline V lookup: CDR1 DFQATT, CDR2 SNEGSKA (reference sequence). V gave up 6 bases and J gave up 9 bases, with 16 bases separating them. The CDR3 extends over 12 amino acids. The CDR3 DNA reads TGCAGTGCAAATGTGGGACCATCAACGCAGTATTTT. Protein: CSANVGPSTQYF.

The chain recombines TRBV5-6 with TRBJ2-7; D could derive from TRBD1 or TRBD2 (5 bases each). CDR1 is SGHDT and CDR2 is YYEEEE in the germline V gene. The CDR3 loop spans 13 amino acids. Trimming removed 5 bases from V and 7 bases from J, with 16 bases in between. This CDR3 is CASSSEGWGEQYF. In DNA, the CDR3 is TGTGCCAGCAGTTCCGAGGGGTGGGGTGAGCAGTACTTC.

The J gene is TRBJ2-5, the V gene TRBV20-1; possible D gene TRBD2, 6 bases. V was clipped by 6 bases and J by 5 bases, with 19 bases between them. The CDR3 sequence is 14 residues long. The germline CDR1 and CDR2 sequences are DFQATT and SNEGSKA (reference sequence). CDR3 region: CSATPGLAQETQYF. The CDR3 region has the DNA TGCAGTGCCACCCCGGGACTCGCCCAGGAGACCCAGTACTTC.

CDR3 nucleotides: TGTGCCAGCAGTTCGCCCGGGACTAGCGGCGCCTACGAGCAGTACTTC. Encoded protein: CASSSPGTSGAYEQYF. The V and J genes are TRBV25-1 and TRBJ2-7, with 11 bases lining up with TRBD2. The CDR3 sequence is 16 residues long. Germline V gives CDR1 MGHDK, CDR2 SYGVNS. V shed 5 bases, J shed 2 bases, and the junction held 8 bases outside the gene matches.

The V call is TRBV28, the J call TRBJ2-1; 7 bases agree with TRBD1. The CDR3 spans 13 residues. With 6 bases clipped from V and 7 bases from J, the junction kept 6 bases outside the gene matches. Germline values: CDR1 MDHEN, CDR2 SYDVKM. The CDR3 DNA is TGTGCCAGCAGGAAACAGGGGAAGAATGAGCAGTTCTTC. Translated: CASRKQGKNEQFF.

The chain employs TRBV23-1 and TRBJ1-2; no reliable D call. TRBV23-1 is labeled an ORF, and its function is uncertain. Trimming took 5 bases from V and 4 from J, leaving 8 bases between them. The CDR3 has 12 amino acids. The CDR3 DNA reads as TGCGCCAGCAGTTTAGCCCCCTATGGCTACACCTTC. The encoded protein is CASSLAPYGYTF.

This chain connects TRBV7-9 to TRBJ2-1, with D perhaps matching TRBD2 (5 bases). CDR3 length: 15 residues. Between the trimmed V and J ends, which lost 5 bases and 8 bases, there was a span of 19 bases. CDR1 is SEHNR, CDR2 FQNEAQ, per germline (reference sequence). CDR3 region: CASSLRSIIGDEQFF. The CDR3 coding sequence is TGTGCCAGCAGCCTAAGGAGCATAATCGGGGATGAGCAGTTCTTC.